This TCR beta chain was recorded in a study of cytomegalovirus exposure and HLA in healthy donors. Regarding the study as a whole: As a later analysis revealed, the rate of TCR association differed by HLA locus, with DRB1 most and HLA-C fewest.

In the case of this clone: What it binds is unknown.

PCR used 60 Vbeta primers and 13 Jbeta primers. Only in-frame clones appear in the TCRdb table, and some are missing; sequencing was by immunoSEQ multiplex PCR. The table has about 96,000 clones, 65% to 85% seen once. The V and J ends lost 0 bases and 7 bases respectively, with 7 bases between them. From germline, CDR1 is SGHVS and CDR2 FNYEAQ. There are 12 residues in the CDR3. The chain couples TRBV7-6 to TRBJ2-7; D may be TRBD2 (5 bases). The receptor was isolated from a woman aged 70 to 79 in good health and CMV-seropositive. Sequenced material: PBMCs. Here the CDR3 reads CASSLAGGEQYF. CDR3 coding DNA: TGTGCCAGCAGCTTAGCGGGCGGGGAGCAGTACTTC.